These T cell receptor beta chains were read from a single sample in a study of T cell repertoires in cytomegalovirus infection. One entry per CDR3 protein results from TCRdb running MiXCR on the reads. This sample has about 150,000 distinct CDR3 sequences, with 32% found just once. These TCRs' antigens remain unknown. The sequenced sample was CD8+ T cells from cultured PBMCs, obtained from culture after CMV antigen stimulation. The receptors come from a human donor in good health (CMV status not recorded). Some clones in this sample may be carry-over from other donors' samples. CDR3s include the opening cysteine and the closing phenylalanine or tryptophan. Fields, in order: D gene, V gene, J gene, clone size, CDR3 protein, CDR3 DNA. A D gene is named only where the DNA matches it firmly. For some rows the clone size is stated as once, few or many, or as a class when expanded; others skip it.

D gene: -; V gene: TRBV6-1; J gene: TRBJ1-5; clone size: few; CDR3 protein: CASSEVSVISNQPQHF; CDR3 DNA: TGTGCCAGCAGTGAAGTATCGGTGATTAGCAATCAGCCCCAGCATTTT
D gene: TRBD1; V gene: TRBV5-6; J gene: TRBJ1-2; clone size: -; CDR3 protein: CASSRWTGEGYGYTF; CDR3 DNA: TGTGCCAGCAGCCGGTGGACAGGGGAAGGCTATGGCTACACCTTC
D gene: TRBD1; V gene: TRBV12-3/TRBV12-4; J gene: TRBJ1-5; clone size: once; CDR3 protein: CASSGDRVGDQPQHF; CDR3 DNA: TGTGCCAGCAGTGGGGACAGGGTGGGGGATCAGCCCCAGCATTTT
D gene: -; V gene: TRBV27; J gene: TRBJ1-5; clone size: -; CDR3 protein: CACSLRRLNQPQHF; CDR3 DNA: TGTGCCTGCAGTCTTCGACGACTCAATCAGCCCCAGCATTTT
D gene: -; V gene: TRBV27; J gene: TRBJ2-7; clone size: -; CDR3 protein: CASSLSPGAYEQYF; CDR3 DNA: TGTGCCAGCAGTTTAAGCCCAGGGGCCTACGAGCAGTACTTC
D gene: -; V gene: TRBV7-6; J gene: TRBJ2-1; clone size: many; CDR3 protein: CASSLVDYNEQFF; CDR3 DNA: TGTGCCAGCAGCTTAGTGGATTACAATGAGCAGTTCTTC
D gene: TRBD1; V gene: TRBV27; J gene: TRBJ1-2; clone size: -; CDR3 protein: CASPGDRVDGYTF; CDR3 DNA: TGTGCCAGTCCTGGGGACAGGGTCGATGGCTACACCTTC
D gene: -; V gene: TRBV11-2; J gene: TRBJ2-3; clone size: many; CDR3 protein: CASSSGPTDTQYF; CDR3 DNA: TGTGCCAGCAGCTCTGGACCCACAGATACGCAGTATTTT
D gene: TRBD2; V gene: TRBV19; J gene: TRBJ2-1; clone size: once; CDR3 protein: CASSWGGSSYNEQFF; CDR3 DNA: TGTGCCAGTAGTTGGGGGGGGAGCTCCTACAATGAGCAGTTCTTC
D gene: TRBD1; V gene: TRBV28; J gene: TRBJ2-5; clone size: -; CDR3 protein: CASSLGGQGLEETQYF; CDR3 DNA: TGTGCCAGCAGTTTGGGGGGACAGGGCTTAGAAGAGACCCAGTACTTC
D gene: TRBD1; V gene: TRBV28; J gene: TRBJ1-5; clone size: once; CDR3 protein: CASSQQGAQPQHF; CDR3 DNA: TGTGCCAGCAGTCAGCAGGGGGCCCAGCCCCAGCATTTT
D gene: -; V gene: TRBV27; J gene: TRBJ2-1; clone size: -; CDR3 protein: CASRGDSFAHNEQFF; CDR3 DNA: TGTGCCAGCAGGGGGGACTCGTTCGCCCACAATGAGCAGTTCTTC